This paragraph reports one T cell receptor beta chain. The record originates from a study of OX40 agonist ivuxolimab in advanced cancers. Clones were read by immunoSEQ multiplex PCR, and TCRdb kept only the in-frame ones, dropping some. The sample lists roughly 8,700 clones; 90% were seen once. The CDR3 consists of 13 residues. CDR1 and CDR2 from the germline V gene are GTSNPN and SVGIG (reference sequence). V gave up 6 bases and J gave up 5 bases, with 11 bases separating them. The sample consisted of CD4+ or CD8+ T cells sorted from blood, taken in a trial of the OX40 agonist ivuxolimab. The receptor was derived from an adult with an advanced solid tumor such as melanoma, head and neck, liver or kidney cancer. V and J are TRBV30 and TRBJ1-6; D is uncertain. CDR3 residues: CACTELNNSPLHF. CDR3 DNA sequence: TGTGCCTGTACGGAGCTCAATAATTCACCCCTCCACTTT.